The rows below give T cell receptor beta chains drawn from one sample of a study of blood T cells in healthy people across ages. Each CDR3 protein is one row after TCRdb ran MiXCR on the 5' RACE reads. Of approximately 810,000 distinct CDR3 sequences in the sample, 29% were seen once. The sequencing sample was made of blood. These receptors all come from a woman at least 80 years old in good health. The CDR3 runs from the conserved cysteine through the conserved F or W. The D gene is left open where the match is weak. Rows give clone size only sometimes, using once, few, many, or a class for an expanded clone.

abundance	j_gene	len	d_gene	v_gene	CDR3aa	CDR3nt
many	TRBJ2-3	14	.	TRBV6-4	CASKLSASTDTQYF	TGTGCCAGCAAACTCAGCGCTAGCACAGATACGCAGTATTTT
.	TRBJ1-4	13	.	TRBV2	CASAGFVIEKLFF	TGTGCCAGCGCAGGGTTCGTGATTGAAAAACTGTTTTTT
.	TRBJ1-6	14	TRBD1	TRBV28	CASSQTGETPPLHF	TGTGCCAGCAGCCAGACAGGGGAAACGCCACCCCTCCACTTT
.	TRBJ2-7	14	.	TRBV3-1	CASTLAGPAYEQYF	TGTGCCAGCACCTTAGCCGGACCTGCCTACGAGCAGTACTTC
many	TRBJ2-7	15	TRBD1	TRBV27	CASRGWGQGSYEQYF	TGTGCCAGCAGGGGCTGGGGACAGGGATCCTACGAGCAGTACTTC
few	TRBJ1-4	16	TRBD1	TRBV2	CASSGGTGKSNEKLFF	TGTGCCAGCAGTGGCGGGACAGGGAAGTCTAATGAAAAACTGTTTTTT
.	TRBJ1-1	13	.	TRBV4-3	CVARMGQLTEAFF	TGCGTCGCCCGAATGGGGCAGTTAACTGAAGCTTTCTTT
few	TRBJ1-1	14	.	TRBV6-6	CASSIGGSRTEAFF	TGTGCCAGCAGTATTGGGGGGTCGCGCACTGAAGCTTTCTTT
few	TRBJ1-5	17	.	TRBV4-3	CASSQPSRGGYVQPQHF	TGCGCCAGCAGCCAGCCCTCAAGGGGCGGATATGTTCAGCCCCAGCATTTT
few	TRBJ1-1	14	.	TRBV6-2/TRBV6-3	CASSRTEMNTEAFF	TGTGCCAGCAGTAGGACAGAAATGAACACTGAAGCTTTCTTT
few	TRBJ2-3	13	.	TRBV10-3	CATGPGGEGTQYF	TGTGCCACCGGCCCCGGGGGAGAGGGTACGCAGTATTTT
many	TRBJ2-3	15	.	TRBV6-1	CASSELQGTTDTQYF	TGTGCCAGCAGTGAACTGCAGGGCACTACAGATACGCAGTATTTT
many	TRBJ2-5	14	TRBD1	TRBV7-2	CASSPRQGKETQYF	TGTGCCAGCAGCCCTCGACAGGGAAAAGAGACCCAGTACTTC
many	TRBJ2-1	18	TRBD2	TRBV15	CATSRVLAGGSSYNEQFF	TGTGCCACCAGCAGAGTACTAGCGGGGGGGAGCTCCTACAATGAGCAGTTCTTC
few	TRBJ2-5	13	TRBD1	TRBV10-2	CATRDSIPETQYF	TGCGCCACCCGGGACAGTATCCCAGAGACCCAGTACTTC
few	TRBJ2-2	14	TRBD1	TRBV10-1	CATGWTGNTGELFF	TGCGCCACCGGCTGGACAGGAAACACCGGGGAGCTGTTTTTT
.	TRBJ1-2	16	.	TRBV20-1	CSARGAGALESYGYTF	TGCAGTGCTAGAGGGGCAGGGGCTCTGGAAAGCTATGGCTACACCTTC
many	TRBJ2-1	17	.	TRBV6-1	CASSPRAFFTGHNEQFF	TGTGCCAGCAGCCCTAGGGCCTTCTTTACCGGCCACAATGAGCAGTTCTTC
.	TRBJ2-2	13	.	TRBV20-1	CSARLGSTGELFF	TGCAGTGCTAGGTTGGGGAGCACCGGGGAGTTGTTTTTT
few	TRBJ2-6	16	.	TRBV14	CASSRVDFSGANVLTF	TGTGCCAGCAGCCGAGTTGACTTCTCTGGGGCCAACGTCCTGACTTTC
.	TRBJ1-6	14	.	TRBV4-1	CASSQIGTRSPLHF	TGCGCCAGCAGCCAAATCGGGACACGATCACCCCTCCACTTT
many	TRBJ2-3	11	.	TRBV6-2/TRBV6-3	CASSRQDTQYF	TGTGCCAGCAGCCGACAGGATACGCAGTATTTT
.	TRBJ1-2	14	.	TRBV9	CASSAATGPYGYTF	TGTGCCAGCAGCGCCGCCACAGGACCTTATGGCTACACCTTC
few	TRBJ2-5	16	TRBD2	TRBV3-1	CASSQDQRGYQETQYF	TGTGCCAGCAGCCAAGATCAGCGGGGGTACCAAGAGACCCAGTACTTC
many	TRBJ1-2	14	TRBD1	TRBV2	CASRADRGIDGYTF	TGTGCCAGCAGAGCAGACAGGGGAATAGATGGCTACACCTTC
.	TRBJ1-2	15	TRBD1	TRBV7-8	CASSPGTDTNYGYTF	TGTGCCAGCAGCCCCGGGACAGATACTAACTATGGCTACACCTTC
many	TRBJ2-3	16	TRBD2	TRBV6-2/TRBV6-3	CASRHTRTSFTDTQYF	TGTGCCAGCAGACACACCCGGACTAGCTTCACAGATACGCAGTATTTT
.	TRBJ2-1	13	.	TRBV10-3	CAISEQGSYEQFF	TGTGCCATCAGTGAACAAGGGTCCTATGAGCAGTTCTTC
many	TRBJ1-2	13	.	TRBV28	CASSWGDHYGYTF	TGTGCCAGCAGTTGGGGGGACCACTATGGCTACACCTTC
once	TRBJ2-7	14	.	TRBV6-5	CASSYGRIHYEQYF	TGTGCCAGCAGTTACGGCAGAATCCACTACGAGCAGTACTTC
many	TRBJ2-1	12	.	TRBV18	CASSPPGLGQFF	TGTGCCAGCTCACCACCGGGTTTGGGGCAGTTCTTC
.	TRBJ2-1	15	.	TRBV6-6	CANSYLGTGQETQFF	TGTGCCAACAGTTACCTCGGGACGGGGCAAGAGACCCAGTTCTTC
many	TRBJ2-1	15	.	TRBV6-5	CASSFDRRSYNEQFF	TGTGCCAGCAGTTTCGACAGACGGTCCTACAATGAGCAGTTCTTC
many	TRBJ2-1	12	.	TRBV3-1	CASSPTGAEQFF	TGTGCCAGCAGCCCTACGGGAGCGGAGCAGTTCTTC
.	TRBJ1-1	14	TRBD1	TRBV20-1	CSAWDYRGRGEAFF	TGCAGTGCGTGGGATTACAGGGGAAGAGGGGAAGCTTTCTTT
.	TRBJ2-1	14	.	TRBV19	CASSIRVSYNEQFF	TGTGCCAGTAGTATTCGGGTATCCTACAATGAGCAGTTCTTC
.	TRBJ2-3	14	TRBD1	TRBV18	CASSGQGIGDTQYF	TGTGCCAGCTCAGGACAGGGGATCGGAGATACGCAGTATTTT